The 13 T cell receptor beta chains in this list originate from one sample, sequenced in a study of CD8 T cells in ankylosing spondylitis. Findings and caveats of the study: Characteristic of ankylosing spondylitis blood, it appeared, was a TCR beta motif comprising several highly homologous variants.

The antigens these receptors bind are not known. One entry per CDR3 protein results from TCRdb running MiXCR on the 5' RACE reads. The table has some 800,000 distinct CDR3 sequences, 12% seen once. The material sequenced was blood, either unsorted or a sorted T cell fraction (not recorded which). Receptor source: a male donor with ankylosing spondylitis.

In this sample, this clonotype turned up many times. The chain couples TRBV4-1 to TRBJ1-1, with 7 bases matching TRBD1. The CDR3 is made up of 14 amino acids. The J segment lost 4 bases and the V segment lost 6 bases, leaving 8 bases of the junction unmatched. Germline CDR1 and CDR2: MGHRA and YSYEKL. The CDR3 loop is CASRRGTAFTEAFF. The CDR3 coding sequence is TGCGCCAGCAGGCGCGGGACAGCTTTCACTGAAGCTTTCTTT.

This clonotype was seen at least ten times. CDR3: CSAFGRGGTDTQYF. CDR3 in DNA: TGCAGTGCCTTTGGACGGGGGGGCACAGATACGCAGTATTTT. The V call is TRBV20-1, the J call TRBJ2-3; 7 bases line up with TRBD2. This CDR3 spans 14 amino acids. J was trimmed by 1 base and V by 6 bases; bases with no gene match: 7. The V gene's germline CDR1 is DFQATT and CDR2 SNEGSKA (reference sequence).

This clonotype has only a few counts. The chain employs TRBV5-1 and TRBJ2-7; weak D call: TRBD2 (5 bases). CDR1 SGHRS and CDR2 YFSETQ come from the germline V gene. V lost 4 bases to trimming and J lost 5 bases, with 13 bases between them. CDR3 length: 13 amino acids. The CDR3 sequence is CASSGEGFHEQYF. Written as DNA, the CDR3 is TGCGCCAGCAGCGGTGAGGGTTTCCACGAGCAGTACTTC.

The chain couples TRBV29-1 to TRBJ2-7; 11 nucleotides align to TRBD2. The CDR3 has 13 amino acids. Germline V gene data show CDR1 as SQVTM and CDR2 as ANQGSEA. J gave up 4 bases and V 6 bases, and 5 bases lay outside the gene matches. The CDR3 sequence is CSVARTSGYEQYF. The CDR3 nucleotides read TGCAGCGTCGCACGGACTAGCGGGTACGAGCAGTACTTC.

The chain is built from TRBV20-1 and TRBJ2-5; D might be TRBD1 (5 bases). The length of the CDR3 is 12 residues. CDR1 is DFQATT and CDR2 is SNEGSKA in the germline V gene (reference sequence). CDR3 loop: CRVQGREETQYF. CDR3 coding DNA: TGCAGGGTCCAGGGTCGTGAAGAGACCCAGTACTTC.

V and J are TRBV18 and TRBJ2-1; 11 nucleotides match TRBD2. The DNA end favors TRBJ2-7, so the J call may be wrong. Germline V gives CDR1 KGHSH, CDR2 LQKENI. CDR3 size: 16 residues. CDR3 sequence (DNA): TGTGCCAGCTCACCCAGGCTAGCGGGGGGTGACAATGAGCAGTACTTC. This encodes CASSPRLAGGDNEQYF.

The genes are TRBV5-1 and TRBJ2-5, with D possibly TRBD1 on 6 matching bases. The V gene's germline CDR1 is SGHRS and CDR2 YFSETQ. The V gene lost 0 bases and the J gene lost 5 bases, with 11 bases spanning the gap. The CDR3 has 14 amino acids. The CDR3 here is CASSLEGVPETQYF. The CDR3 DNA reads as TGCGCCAGCAGCTTGGAGGGGGTTCCGGAGACCCAGTACTTC.

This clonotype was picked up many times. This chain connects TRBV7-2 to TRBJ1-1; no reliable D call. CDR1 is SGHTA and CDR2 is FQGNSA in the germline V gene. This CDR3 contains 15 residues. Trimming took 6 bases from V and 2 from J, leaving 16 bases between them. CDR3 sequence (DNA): TGTGCCAGCAGTCGGTCCCTAGCTCTTAACACTGAAGCTTTCTTT. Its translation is CASSRSLALNTEAFF.

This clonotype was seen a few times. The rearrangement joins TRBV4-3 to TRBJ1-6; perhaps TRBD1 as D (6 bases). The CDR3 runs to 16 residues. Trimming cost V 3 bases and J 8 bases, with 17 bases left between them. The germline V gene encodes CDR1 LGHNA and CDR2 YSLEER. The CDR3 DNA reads TGCGCCAGCAGCCAGGACCGGACAGACCTATATTCACCCCTCCACTTT. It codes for CASSQDRTDLYSPLHF.

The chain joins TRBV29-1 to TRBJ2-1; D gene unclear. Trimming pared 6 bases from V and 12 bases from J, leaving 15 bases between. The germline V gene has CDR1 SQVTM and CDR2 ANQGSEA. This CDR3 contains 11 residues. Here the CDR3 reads CSVDAVAGQFF. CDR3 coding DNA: TGCAGCGTAGACGCCGTTGCTGGGCAGTTCTTC.

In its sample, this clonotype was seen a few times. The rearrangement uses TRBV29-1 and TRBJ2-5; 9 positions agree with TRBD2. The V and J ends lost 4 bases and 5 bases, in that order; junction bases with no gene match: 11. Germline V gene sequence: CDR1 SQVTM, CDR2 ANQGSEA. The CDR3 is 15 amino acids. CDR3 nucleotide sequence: TGCAGCGTTGGAAGTCTAGCGGGGACGGGCGAGACCCAGTACTTC. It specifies CSVGSLAGTGETQYF.

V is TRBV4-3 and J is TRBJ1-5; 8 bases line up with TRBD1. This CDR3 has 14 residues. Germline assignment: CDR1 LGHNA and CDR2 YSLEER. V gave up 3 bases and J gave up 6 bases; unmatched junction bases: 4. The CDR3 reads CASSQDRAVQPQHF. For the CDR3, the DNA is TGCGCCAGCAGCCAGGACAGGGCTGTTCAGCCCCAGCATTTT.

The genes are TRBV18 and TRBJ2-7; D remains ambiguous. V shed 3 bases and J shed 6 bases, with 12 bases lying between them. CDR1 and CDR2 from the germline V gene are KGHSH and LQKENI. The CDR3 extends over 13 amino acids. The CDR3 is CASSPPSRGEQYF. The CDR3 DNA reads TGTGCCAGCTCACCCCCATCCCGCGGCGAGCAGTACTTC.